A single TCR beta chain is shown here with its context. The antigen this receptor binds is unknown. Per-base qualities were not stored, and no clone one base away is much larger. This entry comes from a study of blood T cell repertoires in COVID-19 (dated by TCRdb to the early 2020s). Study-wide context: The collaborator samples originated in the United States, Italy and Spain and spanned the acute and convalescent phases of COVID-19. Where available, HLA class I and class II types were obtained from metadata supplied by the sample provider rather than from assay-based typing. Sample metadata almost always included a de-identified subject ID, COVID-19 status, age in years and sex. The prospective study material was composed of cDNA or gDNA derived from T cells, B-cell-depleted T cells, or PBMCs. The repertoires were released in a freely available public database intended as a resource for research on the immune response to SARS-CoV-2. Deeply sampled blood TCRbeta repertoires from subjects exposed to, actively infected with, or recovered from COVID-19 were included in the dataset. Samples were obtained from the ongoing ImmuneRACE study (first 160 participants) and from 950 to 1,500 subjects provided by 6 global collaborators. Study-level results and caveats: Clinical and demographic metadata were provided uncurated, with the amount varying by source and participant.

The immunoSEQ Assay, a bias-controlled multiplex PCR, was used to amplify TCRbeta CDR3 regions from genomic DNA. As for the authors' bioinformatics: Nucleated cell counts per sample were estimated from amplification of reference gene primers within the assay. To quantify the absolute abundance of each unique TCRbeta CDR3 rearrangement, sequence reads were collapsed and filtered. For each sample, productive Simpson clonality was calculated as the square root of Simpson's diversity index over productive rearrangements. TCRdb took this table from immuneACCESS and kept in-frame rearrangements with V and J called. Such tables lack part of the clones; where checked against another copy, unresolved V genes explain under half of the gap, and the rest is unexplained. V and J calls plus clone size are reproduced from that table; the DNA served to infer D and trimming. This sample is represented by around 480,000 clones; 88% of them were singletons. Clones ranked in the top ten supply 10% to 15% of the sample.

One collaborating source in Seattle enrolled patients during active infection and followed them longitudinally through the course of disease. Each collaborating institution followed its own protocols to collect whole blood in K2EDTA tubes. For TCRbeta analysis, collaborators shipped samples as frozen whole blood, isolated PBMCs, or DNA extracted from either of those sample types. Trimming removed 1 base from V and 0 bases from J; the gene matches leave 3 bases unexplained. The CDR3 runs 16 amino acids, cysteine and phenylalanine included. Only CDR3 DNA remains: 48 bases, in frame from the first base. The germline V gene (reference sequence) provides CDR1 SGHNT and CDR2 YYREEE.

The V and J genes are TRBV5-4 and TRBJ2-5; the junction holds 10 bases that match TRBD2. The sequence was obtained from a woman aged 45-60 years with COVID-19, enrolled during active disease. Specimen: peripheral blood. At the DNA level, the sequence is TGTGCCAGCAGCTTGCTAGCGGGGGCGCACCAAGAGACCCAGTACTTC. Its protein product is CASSLLAGAHQETQYF.